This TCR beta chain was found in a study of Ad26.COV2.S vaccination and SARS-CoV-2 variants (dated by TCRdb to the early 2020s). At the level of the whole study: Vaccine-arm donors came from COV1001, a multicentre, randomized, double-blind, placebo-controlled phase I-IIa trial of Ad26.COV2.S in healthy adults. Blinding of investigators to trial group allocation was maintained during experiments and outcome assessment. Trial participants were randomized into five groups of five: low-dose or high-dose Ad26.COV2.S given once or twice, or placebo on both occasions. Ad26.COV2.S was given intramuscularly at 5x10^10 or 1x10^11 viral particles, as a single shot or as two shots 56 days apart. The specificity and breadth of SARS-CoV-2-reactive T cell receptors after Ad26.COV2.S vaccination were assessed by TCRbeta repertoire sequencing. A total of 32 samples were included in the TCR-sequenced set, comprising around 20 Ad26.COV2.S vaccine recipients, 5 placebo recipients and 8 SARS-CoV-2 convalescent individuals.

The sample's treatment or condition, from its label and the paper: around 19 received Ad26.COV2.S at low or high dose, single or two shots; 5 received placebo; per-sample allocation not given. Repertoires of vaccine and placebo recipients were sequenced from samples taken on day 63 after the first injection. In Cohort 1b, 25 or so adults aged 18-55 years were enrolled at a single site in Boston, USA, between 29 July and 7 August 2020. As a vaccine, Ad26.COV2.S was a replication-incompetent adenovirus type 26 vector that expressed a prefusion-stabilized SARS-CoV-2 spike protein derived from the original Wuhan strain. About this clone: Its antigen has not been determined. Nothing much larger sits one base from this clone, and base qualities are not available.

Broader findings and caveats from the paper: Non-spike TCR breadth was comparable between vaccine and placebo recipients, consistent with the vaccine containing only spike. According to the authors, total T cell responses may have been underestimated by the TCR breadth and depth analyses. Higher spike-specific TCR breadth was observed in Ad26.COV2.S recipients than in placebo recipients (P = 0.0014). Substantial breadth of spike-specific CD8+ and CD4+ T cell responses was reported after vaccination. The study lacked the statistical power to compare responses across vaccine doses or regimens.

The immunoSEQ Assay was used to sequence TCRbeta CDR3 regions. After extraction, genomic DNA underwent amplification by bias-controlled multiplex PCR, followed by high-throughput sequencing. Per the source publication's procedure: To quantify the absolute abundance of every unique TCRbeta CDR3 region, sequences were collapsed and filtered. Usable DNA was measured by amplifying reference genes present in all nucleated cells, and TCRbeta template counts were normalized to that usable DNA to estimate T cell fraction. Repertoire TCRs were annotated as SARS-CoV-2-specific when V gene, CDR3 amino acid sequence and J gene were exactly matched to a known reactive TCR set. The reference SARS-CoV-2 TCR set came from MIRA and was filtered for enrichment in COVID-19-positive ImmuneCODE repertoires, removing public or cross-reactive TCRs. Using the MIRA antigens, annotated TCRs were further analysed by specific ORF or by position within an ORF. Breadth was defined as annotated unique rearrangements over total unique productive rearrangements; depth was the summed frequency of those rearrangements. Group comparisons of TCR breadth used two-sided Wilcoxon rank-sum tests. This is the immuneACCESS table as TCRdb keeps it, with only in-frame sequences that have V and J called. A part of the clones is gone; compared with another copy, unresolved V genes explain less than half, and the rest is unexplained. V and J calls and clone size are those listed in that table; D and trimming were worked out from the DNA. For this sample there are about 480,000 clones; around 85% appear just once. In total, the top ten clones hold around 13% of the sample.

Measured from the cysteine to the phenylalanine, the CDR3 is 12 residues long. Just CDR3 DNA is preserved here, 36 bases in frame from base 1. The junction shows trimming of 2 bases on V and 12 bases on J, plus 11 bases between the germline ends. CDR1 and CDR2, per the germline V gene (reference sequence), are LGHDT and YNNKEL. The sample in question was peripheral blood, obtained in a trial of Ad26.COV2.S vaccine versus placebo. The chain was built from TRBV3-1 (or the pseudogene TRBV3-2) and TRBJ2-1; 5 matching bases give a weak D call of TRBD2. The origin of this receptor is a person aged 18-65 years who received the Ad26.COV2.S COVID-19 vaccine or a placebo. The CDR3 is CASSQRGVRQFF. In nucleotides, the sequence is TGTGCCAGCAGCCAACGGGGAGTACGGCAGTTCTTC.